The sequence of this T cell receptor (beta chain) was determined in a study of T cell responses to AZD1222 COVID-19 vaccine. Overall study: Pooled samples include second doses given at about 4 or 12 weeks.

The V gene's germline CDR1 is SNHLY and CDR2 FYNNEI. The CDR3 loop spans 17 amino acids. J gave up 12 bases and V 6 bases, and 22 bases lay outside the gene matches. This clone turned up a few times. What it recognizes is unknown. Whole-study results and caveats: Vaccine-associated CD4 TCRs spanned spike, dominant at 160-218 and 743-854. Samples come after the peak T cell response, not at day 14. Nearly half of spike-specific TCRs reportedly go after variant regions that carry no mutations.

The protocol was immunoSEQ multiplex PCR, while the TCRdb copy is restricted to in-frame clones and leaves out a portion. The data show more than 100,000 clones, around 90% seen once. The chain has TRBV2 and TRBJ2-1; TRBD2 agrees at 8 bases. The clonotype comes from an adult in good health. The sequencing used peripheral blood, collected on day 0 of AZD1222 vaccination. CDR3 sequence: CASSSRGLADYAMRQFF. In DNA, the CDR3 is TGTGCCAGCAGCTCACGAGGACTAGCCGATTATGCAATGAGGCAGTTCTTC.